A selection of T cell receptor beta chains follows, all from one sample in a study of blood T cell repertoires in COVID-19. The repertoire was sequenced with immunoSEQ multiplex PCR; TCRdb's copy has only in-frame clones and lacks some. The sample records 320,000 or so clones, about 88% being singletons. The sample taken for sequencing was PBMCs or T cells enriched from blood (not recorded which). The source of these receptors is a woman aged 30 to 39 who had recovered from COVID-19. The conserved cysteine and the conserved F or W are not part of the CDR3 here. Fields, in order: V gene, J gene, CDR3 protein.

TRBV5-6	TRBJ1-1	ASSLDIAGQGNTEAF
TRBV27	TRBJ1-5	ASSSEAGQPQH
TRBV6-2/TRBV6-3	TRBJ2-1	ASSNRGLYNEQF
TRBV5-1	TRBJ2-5	ASSLAGQGLQETQY
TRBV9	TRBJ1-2	ASSEAGTGGPNYGYT
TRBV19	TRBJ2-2	ASSLTGAPGELF
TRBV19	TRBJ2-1	ASSISGSYTYNEQF
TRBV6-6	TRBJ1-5	ASSRAGGEYSNQPQH
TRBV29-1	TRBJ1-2	SVQNYGYT
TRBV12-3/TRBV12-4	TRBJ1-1	ASSLAGGVEAF
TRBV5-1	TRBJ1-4	ASSLNPRDRGRVITNEKLF
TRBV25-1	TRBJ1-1	ASSGPETGGFRLAF
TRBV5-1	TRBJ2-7	ASSPQSGDEQY
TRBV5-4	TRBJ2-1	ASSLAAASGANEQF
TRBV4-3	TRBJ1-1	ASSRGGTTEAF
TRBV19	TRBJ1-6	ASSIVSRQGDSPLH
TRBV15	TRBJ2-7	ATSSRFSYEQY
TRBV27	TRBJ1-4	ASSFIGQGRLF
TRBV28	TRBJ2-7	ASSSTGTGNEQY
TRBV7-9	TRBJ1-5	ASSLALIGADNQPQH
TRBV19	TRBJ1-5	ASTPGFSSNQPQH
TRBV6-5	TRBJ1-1	ASRSRGMNTEAF
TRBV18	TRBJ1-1	ASSVGQGATEAF
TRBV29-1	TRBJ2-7	SVAGRLSPYEQY
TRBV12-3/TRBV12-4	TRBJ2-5	ASSPGLGETQY
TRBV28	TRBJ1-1	ASSEQGVGTEAF
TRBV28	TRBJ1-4	ASSPRGGEKLF